The 21 T cell receptor beta chains given below trace back to one sample, sequenced in a study of T cell repertoires in cytomegalovirus infection. TCRdb redid the calling of the reads with MiXCR, one entry per CDR3 protein. The sample holds more than 500,000 distinct CDR3 sequences; 16% are singletons and the top ten take more than 20%. Sequenced: CD8+ T cells from PBMCs. These receptors all stem from a human donor in good health (CMV status not recorded). Some clones in this sample may be carry-over from other donors' samples.

As concerns this clonotype: One end of the junction is discordant with germline, which a read error may explain. V usage is TRBV3-1 and J usage is TRBJ2-1; 8 bases are shared with TRBD2. The CDR3 is 16 amino acids. CDR1 LGHDT and CDR2 YNNKEL come from the germline V gene (reference sequence). CDR3: CASSQGWREAGNEQLF. DNA for the CDR3: TGTGCCAGCAGCCAAGGCTGGCGGGAGGCGGGCAATGAGCAGTTATTC.

This clonotype was detected many times. The rearrangement joins TRBV7-9 to TRBJ2-1; D tentatively reads TRBD1 or TRBD2 (5 bases each). V was trimmed by 1 base and J by 6 bases, leaving 19 bases between them. This CDR3 region has 17 residues. Germline values: CDR1 SEHNR, CDR2 FQNEAQ (reference sequence). DNA for the CDR3: TGTGCCAGCAGCTTAGGGGGTGAGGGGACCTCCGCCAATGAGCAGTTCTTC. Protein product: CASSLGGEGTSANEQFF.

This clonotype has only a few counts. This sequence joins TRBV7-9 and TRBJ2-1; 9 nucleotides agree with TRBD2. Germline V lookup: CDR1 SEHNR, CDR2 FQNEAQ (reference sequence). The CDR3 spans 14 residues. V trimming: 5 bases; J trimming: 7 bases; junction bases outside the gene matches: 6. The CDR3 nucleotides are TGTGCCAGCAGCCCCCGGACTAGCGTAAATGAGCAGTTCTTC. It yields the protein CASSPRTSVNEQFF.

This chain uses TRBV5-1 with TRBJ1-5; tentatively, D is TRBD1 (5 bases). From germline, CDR1 is SGHRS and CDR2 YFSETQ. This CDR3 has 21 amino acids. Trimming stripped 1 base from V and 1 base from J, with 27 bases between. The CDR3 nucleotides read TGCGCCAGCAGCTTGCTGGTTTCGATCGGCAGGGTCGTCTGGAGCAATCAGCCCCAGCATTTT. It translates to CASSLLVSIGRVVWSNQPQHF.

This clonotype came up many times. V gene TRBV11-2 combines with J gene TRBJ2-1; D not certain. The CDR3 has 13 amino acids. CDR1 SGHAT and CDR2 FQNNGV come from the germline V gene. V dropped 1 base and J dropped 7 bases, with 8 bases sitting between them. DNA for the CDR3: TGTGCCAGCAGCTTAGGGCCCCGGAATGAGCAGTTCTTC. It translates to CASSLGPRNEQFF.

This clonotype turned up a few times. The chain joins TRBV27 to TRBJ1-5; D is undetermined. With 0 bases removed from V and 0 bases from J, the gap between germline ends came to 3 bases. CDR3 length: 14 residues. The germline V gene encodes CDR1 MNHEY and CDR2 SMNVEV (reference sequence). CDR3 region: CASSLSASNQPQHF. The CDR3 DNA reads as TGTGCCAGCAGTTTATCGGCTAGCAATCAGCCCCAGCATTTT.

J is TRBJ2-7 and V is TRBV15, with 7 bases that match TRBD1. Germline V gene lookup returns CDR1 LNHNV and CDR2 YYDKDF (reference sequence). This CDR3 comprises 15 residues. V trimming: 5 bases; J trimming: 4 bases; junction bases outside the gene matches: 11. The CDR3 spells CATSPRDEGAYEQYF. The CDR3, as DNA: TGTGCCACCAGCCCTCGGGACGAGGGGGCATACGAGCAGTACTTC.

CDR3 sequence reads: CASSYSAPYEQYF. As DNA, the CDR3 is TGTGCCAGCAGTTATTCCGCTCCGTACGAGCAGTACTTC. The V call is TRBV6-5, the J call TRBJ2-7; D not certain. V was shortened by 3 bases and J by 4 bases, with 10 bases between the two germline ends. This CDR3 contains 13 residues. Germline V gene sequence: CDR1 MNHEY, CDR2 SVGAGI.

Concerning this clonotype: This may be a read error, as it is one base from a much larger clone. V is TRBV6-8 and J is TRBJ2-3; 16 bases map to TRBD2. The CDR3 consists of 20 residues. V dropped 4 bases and J dropped 7; count of bases not matched to a gene: 17. Germline CDR1 reads MNHGY; CDR2 reads SAAAGT. The CDR3 sequence is CASSLTSKPGLAGGLHTQYF. CDR3 bases: TGTGCCAGCAGTTTAACGTCGAAACCGGGACTAGCGGGGGGGCTGCATACGCAGTATTTT.

The chain joins TRBV5-1 to TRBJ1-2, with a possible D match to TRBD1 (6 bases). The germline V and J ends were trimmed by 0 bases and 8 bases, with 14 bases remaining between them. This CDR3 spans 14 amino acids. Germline V gene lookup returns CDR1 SGHRS and CDR2 YFSETQ. CDR3 DNA: TGCGCCAGCAGCTTGGACGGGACAAGGGTCGGCTACACCTTC. This translates into CASSLDGTRVGYTF.

This clonotype was observed a few times. V and J are TRBV5-1 and TRBJ2-7; D unclear. V was pared by 2 bases and J by 2 bases, with 17 bases between. This CDR3 has 16 residues. Germline CDR1 reads SGHRS; CDR2 reads YFSETQ. CDR3 amino acids: CASSFIPSGQTYEQYF. In DNA, the CDR3 is TGCGCCAGCAGCTTTATCCCCTCCGGTCAAACCTACGAGCAGTACTTC.

This clonotype was found a few times. This rearrangement joins TRBV27 to TRBJ2-7; possible D gene TRBD1, 5 bases. The V gene lost 3 bases and the J gene lost 3 bases, with 9 bases spanning the gap. Looked up from germline, CDR1 is MNHEY and CDR2 is SMNVEV (reference sequence). The CDR3 sequence is 13 residues long. CDR3 sequence (DNA): TGTGCCAGCAGTTTTTCTAGGGGCTACGAGCAGTACTTC. This sequence encodes CASSFSRGYEQYF.

This clonotype was observed many times. The genes are TRBV7-6 and TRBJ2-1, with TRBD2 identical over 8 bases. The CDR3 extends over 16 amino acids. Germline-derived CDR1 and CDR2 are SGHVS and FNYEAQ. After removal of 5 bases from V and 5 bases from J, the junction contained 11 bases not matched to a gene. CDR3 nucleotides: TGTGCCAGCAGCCTCCGGACAAGCGGGAGCGACAATGAGCAGTTCTTC. Translating it yields CASSLRTSGSDNEQFF.

The chain has TRBV5-1 and TRBJ1-1, with 9 bases lining up with TRBD1. This CDR3 comprises 14 residues. Losses at the gene ends were 6 bases for V and 4 bases for J; bases not matched to a gene: 7. Germline values: CDR1 SGHRS, CDR2 YFSETQ. The CDR3 sequence is CASKDVDRGTEAFF. The CDR3 DNA reads TGCGCCAGCAAAGACGTGGACAGGGGCACTGAAGCTTTCTTT.

The chain uses TRBV9 and TRBJ2-1, with 8 positions matching TRBD2. The germline V gene encodes CDR1 SGDLS and CDR2 YYNGEE. This CDR3 comprises 18 residues. The V segment lost 0 bases and the J segment 2 bases; nucleotides outside the gene matches: 10. The CDR3 nucleotides are TGTGCCAGCAGCGTAGAGGGAGGGGGGCGGGGGGCCTACAATGAGCAGTTCTTC. Protein sequence: CASSVEGGGRGAYNEQFF.

This chain uses TRBV27 with TRBJ2-3; D gene ambiguous. CDR1 and CDR2 from the germline V gene are MNHEY and SMNVEV (reference sequence). Trimming stripped 3 bases from V and 6 bases from J, with 7 bases between. This CDR3 comprises 12 residues. The CDR3 sequence is CASSFPADTQYF. Written as DNA, the CDR3 is TGTGCCAGCAGTTTTCCAGCGGATACGCAGTATTTT.

This clonotype was found a few times. The rearrangement uses TRBV20-1 and TRBJ2-7; D uncertain. Germline assignment: CDR1 DFQATT and CDR2 SNEGSKA (reference sequence). The CDR3 totals 13 residues. Between the trimmed V and J ends, which lost 0 bases and 6 bases, there was a span of 12 bases. The CDR3 DNA follows: TGCAGTGCTAGAGATGGGGAATGGGCCGAGCAGTACTTC. Translation: CSARDGEWAEQYF.

The V and J genes are TRBV24-1 and TRBJ2-1, with TRBD2 identical over 15 bases. The V and J ends lost 3 bases and 8 bases, in that order; junction bases with no gene match: 4. CDR1 is KGHDR and CDR2 is SFDVKD in the germline V gene. CDR3 length equals 16 residues. The CDR3 DNA reads TGTGCCACCAGTGATCCGGGACTAGCGGGAGGACATGAGCAGTTCTTC. It encodes CATSDPGLAGGHEQFF.

Many counts were recorded for this clonotype. The genes are TRBV6-1 and TRBJ2-1, with 11 positions matching TRBD2. Germline CDR1 and CDR2: MNHNS and SASEGT. This CDR3 contains 17 residues. The V and J ends lost 5 bases and 4 bases, in that order; junction bases with no gene match: 10. CDR3 residues: CASSPFSGGGSYNEQFF. Written as DNA, the CDR3 is TGTGCCAGCAGTCCTTTTAGCGGGGGGGGTTCGTACAATGAGCAGTTCTTC.

Ten or more counts support this clonotype. The chain links TRBV7-3 to TRBJ2-1; TRBD2 aligns across 7 bases. From germline, CDR1 is SGHTA and CDR2 FQGTGA. CDR3 length: 15 amino acids. V was pared by 2 bases and J by 3 bases, with 4 bases of the junction left unmatched. In nucleotides, the CDR3 is TGTGCCAGCAGCTTAGAGCTAGCGGACTACAATGAGCAGTTCTTC. Its protein product is CASSLELADYNEQFF.

A few counts support this clonotype. This chain links TRBV27 with TRBJ2-1; 8 bases agree with TRBD2. Losses at the gene ends were 5 bases for V and 3 bases for J; bases not matched to a gene: 9. Germline V gene sequence: CDR1 MNHEY, CDR2 SMNVEV (reference sequence). CDR3 length: 16 amino acids. The CDR3: CASSPRGGFLYNEQFF. The CDR3 DNA is TGTGCCAGCAGTCCCCGGGGGGGTTTCCTCTACAATGAGCAGTTCTTC.